These 30 T cell receptor delta chains were sequenced from one sample in a study of gamma-delta chains in newborns, infants, children. TCRdb reapplied CATT to the reads. Among a few thousand delta-chain clones, around 56% were seen once, and the ten largest hold 6.3%. The sequenced material came from blood. The receptors were gathered from a child who received the measles vaccine.

About this clone: A read error may explain this, as a much larger clone is one base away. V and J are TRDV1 and TRDJ2, with TRDD3 matching 12 bases. Germline V gene data show CDR1 as TSWWSYY and CDR2 as QGS. The CDR3 has 22 amino acids. This CDR3 reads CALGEGPSLTNFLGDTPAKLFF. The CDR3 DNA is TGTGCTCTTGGGGAAGGCCCTTCCCTAACCAATTTTCTGGGGGATACGCCAGCAAAACTCTTCTTT.

The rearrangement uses TRDV3 and TRDJ1, with TRDD2 as a possible D gene (5 bases). The germline V and J ends were trimmed by 5 bases and 0 bases, with 19 bases remaining between them. CDR1 and CDR2 (germline): TVYSNPD, GDNSRS (reference sequence). The CDR3 length is 15 residues. The CDR3 DNA sequence: TGTGCCCTCCTTCGGCTGACTGTCAACACCGATAAACTCATCTTT. It specifies CALLRLTVNTDKLIF.

This clone was seen a single time. A much larger clone is a single base away; this may be a read error. The V call is TRDV2, the J call TRDJ3; 8 positions agree with TRDD3. There are 18 residues in the CDR3. The ends lost 0 bases at V and 0 bases at J; junction bases unmatched: 3. Germline V gene data show CDR1 as GEAIGNYY and CDR2 as EKD. CDR3 sequence: CACDTEGDSSWDTRQMFF. In DNA form, the CDR3 reads TGTGCCTGTGACACCGAGGGGGATAGCTCCTGGGACACCCGACAGATGTTTTTC.

This clone was picked up one time. It is likely a read error: a sequence one base away is far more abundant. V gene TRDV2 combines with J gene TRDJ2; 12 bases are shared with TRDD3. This CDR3 contains 14 residues. Per germline, CDR1 GEAIGNYY and CDR2 EKD. CDR3 in DNA: TGTGCCTGTGACATACTGGGGGATACAGCACAACCCTTCTTT. The encoded protein is CACDILGDTAQPFF.

This clone was found a few times. V and J are TRDV1 and TRDJ1; possibly TRDD2 for D (5 bases). Germline V lookup: CDR1 TSWWSYY, CDR2 QGS. V was pared by 0 bases and J by 2 bases, with 22 bases between. There are 19 residues in the CDR3. CDR3 residues: CALGELWPSSVLETDKLIF. The CDR3 nucleotides are TGTGCTCTTGGGGAACTATGGCCTTCATCCGTACTAGAGACCGATAAACTCATCTTT.

V and J are TRDV1 and TRDJ1; 9 bases line up with TRDD3. CDR1 is TSWWSYY, CDR2 QGS, per germline. The CDR3 is made up of 19 amino acids. V gave up 2 bases and J gave up 1 base; unmatched junction bases: 14. In nucleotides, the CDR3 is TGTGCTCTTGGGGAAGCTATGTACTGGGGGAAACGGGGCACCGATAAACTCATCTTT. Protein: CALGEAMYWGKRGTDKLIF.

About this clone: A much larger clone differs by one base, so this may be a read error. The sample contains more than one DNA sequence encoding this CDR3. V and J are TRDV2 and TRDJ3, with TRDD3 matching 7 bases. V dropped 1 base and J dropped 0; count of bases not matched to a gene: 8. The germline V gene has CDR1 GEAIGNYY and CDR2 EKD. This CDR3 has 19 residues. CDR3 nucleotides: TGTGCCTGTGACACTGCTGGGGGTCATAGCTCCTGGGACACCCGACAGATGTTTTTC. It yields the protein CACDTAGGHSSWDTRQMFF.

Details on this clone: A much bigger clone sits one base away, suggesting this may be a read error. V gene TRDV2 combines with J gene TRDJ3; 13 bases fit TRDD3. Trimming at V came to 5 bases and at J to 3 bases, leaving 6 bases not matched to a gene. The CDR3 is 18 amino acids. The germline V gene has CDR1 GEAIGNYY and CDR2 EKD. The CDR3 region has the DNA TGTGCCTGTGTCACTGGGGGATACGCGGACTGGGACACCCGACAGATGTTTTTC. This gives the protein CACVTGGYADWDTRQMFF.

On this clone: A much more abundant neighbour one base away suggests this may be a read error. The chain uses TRDV2 and TRDJ1; no clear D gene. Germline V gives CDR1 GEAIGNYY, CDR2 EKD. The CDR3 has 25 amino acids. In DNA, the CDR3 is TGTGCCTGTGACCGTCTATCGCCATTTGTCCGTGTCGCCCTAACTTCGGCCGGCCTCACCGATAAACCCATCTTT. Translation gives CACDRLSPFVRVALTSAGLTDKPIF.

This clone was observed a handful of times. The V gene is TRDV2, the J gene TRDJ1, with 11 bases lining up with TRDD3. CDR3 length: 19 amino acids. The V gene end was trimmed by 3 bases and the J gene end by 1 base; junction bases not matched to a gene: 15. CDR1 is GEAIGNYY and CDR2 is EKD in the germline V gene. CDR3 coding DNA: TGTGCCTGTGACGGTGTACTGGGGGATAGGTCTGTAAGCACCGATAAACTCATCTTT. Its protein product is CACDGVLGDRSVSTDKLIF.

In the case of this clone: A much larger clone is a single base away; this may be a read error. J is TRDJ1 and V is TRAV29/DV5; TRDD2 might be the D (8 bases). The germline V gene encodes CDR1 NSMFDY and CDR2 ISSIKDK. The CDR3 runs 21 residues. This chain's CDR3 is CAASLPTPMATGASYTDELIF. The CDR3, as DNA: TGTGCAGCAAGCCTTCCTACGCCCATGGCTACTGGGGCCTCGTACACCGATGAACTCATCTTT.

For this clone: This likely came from a read error, as a far larger clone is one base away. Other DNA sequences in this sample translate to the same CDR3. The chain is built from TRDV2 and TRDJ2; TRDD3 matches 10 bases. This CDR3 has 14 residues. Germline loops: CDR1 GEAIGNYY, CDR2 EKD. CDR3 nucleotides: TGTGCCTGCGACATACTGGGGGATACAGCACAACTCTTCTTT. This codes for CACDILGDTAQLFF.

Concerning this clone itself: Since a much larger clone is just one base distant, this may be a read error. This rearrangement joins TRAV29/DV5 to TRDJ1; 10 bases match TRDD3. The CDR3 is 20 residues long. The junction had 21 bases not matched to a gene; V was cut back by 4 bases and J by 0 bases. Germline V lookup: CDR1 NSMFDY, CDR2 ISSIKDK. The CDR3 sequence: CAAGAGVLGGIRRYTDKLIF. DNA of the CDR3: TGTGCAGCAGGCGCGGGGGTTTTGGGGGGGATACGCAGGTACACCGATAAACTCATCTTT.

In the case of this clone: This may arise from a read error, as a much more abundant clone is one base away. Distinct nucleotide sequences in the sample also encode this CDR3. The chain carries TRAV29/DV5 and TRDJ1; 10 nucleotides match TRDD3. Germline V gives CDR1 NSMFDY, CDR2 ISSIKDK. This CDR3 has 19 amino acids. The CDR3 coding sequence is TGTGCAGCAAGCGGGAGGGTTGGTGTACTGGGGGATTACACCGATAAACTCATCTTC. This codes for CAASGRVGVLGDYTDKLIF.

This clone was counted only a few times. The V call is TRDV2, the J call TRDJ1; TRDD3 aligns across 12 bases. J gave up 4 bases and V 0 bases, and 26 bases lay outside the gene matches. CDR1 GEAIGNYY and CDR2 EKD come from the germline V gene. This CDR3 comprises 23 residues. DNA for the CDR3: TGTGCCTGTGACACCGTGAGCTTCGAGGGACTGGGGGATACTTGGGAGTACAGCGATAAACTCATCTTT. Residues: CACDTVSFEGLGDTWEYSDKLIF.

Worth noting for this clone: A clone one base away is much larger, so this may be a read error. The V and J genes are TRDV2 and TRDJ3, with 13 bases aligning to TRDD3. The CDR3 covers 20 residues. Germline values: CDR1 GEAIGNYY, CDR2 EKD. The CDR3 DNA is TGTGCCTGTGACTCCGTACTGGGGGATACGCGCTCCTGGGACGCCCGACAGATGTTTTTC. This codes for CACDSVLGDTRSWDARQMFF.

Points on this clone: A much bigger clone sits one base away, suggesting this may be a read error. The sample holds other DNA sequences that translate to the same CDR3. The chain joins TRDV2 to TRDJ1, with 9 bases matching TRDD3. The length of the CDR3 is 24 residues. CDR1 and CDR2 (germline): GEAIGNYY, EKD. CDR3 nucleotides: TGTGCCTGTGACACAGTGACCCCCACCGCCTTACTGGGGGACCCTGGGTCGTACACCGATAAACTCATCTTC. Protein product: CACDTVTPTALLGDPGSYTDKLIF.

This clone appeared once. One base away lies a much larger clone, so this may be a sequencing read error. This chain links TRDV2 with TRDJ1, with 10 bases that match TRDD3. This CDR3 is 15 amino acids long. Germline lookup yields CDR1 GEAIGNYY and CDR2 EKD. Losses at the gene ends were 3 bases for V and 6 bases for J; bases not matched to a gene: 9. CDR3 residues: CACDSVLGDAHKLIF. In DNA, the CDR3 is TGTGCCTGTGACTCCGTACTGGGGGATGCGCATAAACTCATCTTT.

A remark on this clone: A much larger clone lies a single base off, so this may be a read error. The chain joins TRDV2 to TRDJ3; 9 nucleotides align to TRDD3. Germline CDR1 GEAIGNYY, CDR2 EKD. The CDR3 totals 17 residues. CDR3: CACNTLLGDPFTRQMFF. CDR3 DNA sequence: TGTGCCTGTAACACCTTACTGGGGGACCCTTTCACCCGACAGATGTTTTTC.

This clone showed up just a few times. This may stem from a read error, because a much larger clone lies one nucleotide away. This rearrangement joins TRDV2 to TRDJ3, with 8 bases identical to TRDD3. Germline CDR1 reads GEAIGNYY; CDR2 reads EKD. The CDR3 loop spans 19 amino acids. J was trimmed by 0 bases and V by 0 bases; bases with no gene match: 6. As DNA, the CDR3 is TGTGCCTGTGACACCGTACTGGGGGGTAGCTCCTGGGACACCCGACAGATGTTTTTC. This codes for CACDTVLGGSSWDTRQMFF.

In DNA form, the CDR3 reads TGTGCCTGTGACTCAGTACTGGGGGATACGCTGACCCGGGACACCCGACAGATGTTTTTC. Amino acid sequence: CACDSVLGDTLTRDTRQMFF. The V gene is TRDV2, the J gene TRDJ3; TRDD3 agrees at 13 bases. The junction had 12 bases not matched to a gene; V was cut back by 3 bases and J by 5 bases. Looked up from germline, CDR1 is GEAIGNYY and CDR2 is EKD. The CDR3 spans 20 residues.

Regarding this clone: A read error is possible here, since a much larger clone lies one base away. Other DNA sequences in the sample encode the same CDR3. This chain connects TRDV2 to TRDJ1; 12 bases are shared with TRDD3. J gave up 6 bases and V 3 bases, and 7 bases lay outside the gene matches. Germline V gene sequence: CDR1 GEAIGNYY, CDR2 EKD. The CDR3 runs to 15 residues. The CDR3 reads CACDSVLGDTHKLIF. The DNA for the CDR3 is TGTGCCTGTGACTCCGTACTGGGGGATACTCATAAACTCATCTTT.

Comment on this clone: At one boundary the junction diverges from the germline segment, which might be a read error. V usage is TRDV2 and J usage is TRDJ1; 10 nucleotides align to TRDD3. CDR3 length equals 20 residues. Germline CDR1 reads GEAIGNYY; CDR2 reads EKD. The CDR3 reads CARDTLDTVYGGIRSDKPIF. CDR3 DNA: TGTGCCCGTGACACTTTGGACACCGTTTACGGGGGGATACGCTCTGATAAACCCATCTTT.

A remark on this clone: A much larger clone differs from this one at a single base, so this may be a read error. Other DNA sequences within the sample encode an identical CDR3. CDR3 sequence: CALGVRFFLPVYSGPSTDKLIF. The CDR3 nucleotides read TGTGCTCTTGGGGTACGATTTTTCCTACCGGTTTACTCCGGTCCTTCTACCGATAAGCTCATCTTT. The chain uses TRDV1 and TRDJ1; 7 nucleotides align to TRDD2. Germline V gene sequence: CDR1 TSWWSYY, CDR2 QGS. The length of the CDR3 is 22 residues.

The chain employs TRDV2 and TRDJ1; D may be TRDD3 (6 bases). V was clipped by 3 bases and J by 3 bases, with 25 bases between them. Germline lookup yields CDR1 GEAIGNYY and CDR2 EKD. The CDR3 covers 18 residues. CDR3 protein: CACDPIPATSDTSDKLIF. The CDR3 DNA reads as TGTGCCTGTGACCCGATACCCGCTACTTCGGATACTTCCGATAAACTCATCTTT.

Worth noting for this clone: A single base separates this from a much larger clone, so it may be a read error. The CDR3 DNA reads TGTGCAGCAAGCCTTCCTACGCCCATGGCTACTGGGGCCTCGTACAGCGATAAACTCATCTTT. Translated: CAASLPTPMATGASYSDKLIF. The chain has TRAV29/DV5 and TRDJ1, with D possibly being TRDD2 (8 bases). This CDR3 comprises 21 residues. In germline, CDR1 is NSMFDY, CDR2 ISSIKDK. Trimming left V 1 base short and J 4 bases short, with 35 bases between.

As to this clone: A read error is possible here, since a much larger clone lies one base away. J is TRDJ1 and V is TRDV1; 11 bases map to TRDD3. From germline, CDR1 is TSWWSYY and CDR2 QGS. The CDR3 has 26 amino acids. CDR3 sequence (DNA): TGTGCTCTTGGGGAACTAAGGGATGGGGCCCGAAAATCCGTACTGGGGGATAGCCTCTACACCAATAAACTCATCTTT. Translation: CALGELRDGARKSVLGDSLYTNKLIF.

The chain is built from TRDV1 and TRDJ1; D could derive from TRDD2 or TRDD3 (7 bases each). The germline V and J ends were trimmed by 3 bases and 2 bases, with 22 bases remaining between them. The germline V gene has CDR1 TSWWSYY and CDR2 QGS. The CDR3 loop spans 18 amino acids. The CDR3 sequence is CALGDISYGGSGTDKLIF. Here the CDR3 DNA reads TGTGCTCTTGGGGATATTTCCTACGGGGGATCCGGGACCGATAAACTCATCTTT.

This clone rates as medium-sized. J is TRDJ1 and V is TRDV1; the D call may be TRDD2 or TRDD3 (6 bases each). Trimming shortened V by 9 bases and J by 3 bases, and 26 bases separated the two germline ends. The CDR3 covers 17 residues. Germline CDR1 reads TSWWSYY; CDR2 reads QGS. The CDR3 sequence: CALSFPLGIQGPDKLIF. CDR3 in DNA: TGTGCTCTCTCCTTCCCTCTGGGGATCCAGGGACCCGATAAACTCATCTTT.

Of note for this clone: A read error may explain this, as a much larger clone is one base away. This same CDR3 is encoded by further DNA sequences in the sample. The chain uses TRDV2 and TRDJ3; TRDD3 agrees at 8 bases. The ends lost 1 base at V and 1 base at J; junction bases unmatched: 11. CDR1 GEAIGNYY and CDR2 EKD come from the germline V gene. This CDR3 has 20 amino acids. Here the CDR3 reads CACDTFLGDTRSWDTRQMFF. CDR3 coding DNA: TGTGCCTGTGACACTTTCCTGGGGGACACGCGATCCTGGGACACCCGACAGATGTTTTTC.